Reported below is one T cell receptor beta chain. The source of the sample is a study of blood T cell repertoires in COVID-19. Whole-study context: Acute and convalescent COVID-19 specimens originated in the United States, Italy and Spain. Sample material is recorded as cDNA or gDNA derived from T cells, B-cell-depleted T cells, or PBMCs.

CDR1 is LNHDA and CDR2 is SQIVND in the germline V gene (reference sequence). The CDR3 spans 17 residues. V lost 3 bases and J 0 bases, leaving 15 bases between the germline ends. Original methodology: Scientists estimated how many nucleated cells there were by amplifying reference gene primers. Data came from immunoSEQ multiplex PCR; TCRdb stores just in-frame clones and leaves some out. Clone size and V and J calls were adopted from that table, with D and trimming inferred from the DNA. In the table there are under 200,000 clones, more than 75% of which are singletons. V usage is TRBV19 and J usage is TRBJ1-5; D is possibly TRBD1 (6 bases). This clonotype was sampled from a man aged 40-49 years with active or convalescent COVID-19. Material for sequencing was peripheral blood. CDR3 in amino acids: CASSIIKGGDSNQPQHF. The CDR3 DNA is TGTGCCAGTAGTATTATAAAAGGGGGAGATAGCAATCAGCCCCAGCATTTT.